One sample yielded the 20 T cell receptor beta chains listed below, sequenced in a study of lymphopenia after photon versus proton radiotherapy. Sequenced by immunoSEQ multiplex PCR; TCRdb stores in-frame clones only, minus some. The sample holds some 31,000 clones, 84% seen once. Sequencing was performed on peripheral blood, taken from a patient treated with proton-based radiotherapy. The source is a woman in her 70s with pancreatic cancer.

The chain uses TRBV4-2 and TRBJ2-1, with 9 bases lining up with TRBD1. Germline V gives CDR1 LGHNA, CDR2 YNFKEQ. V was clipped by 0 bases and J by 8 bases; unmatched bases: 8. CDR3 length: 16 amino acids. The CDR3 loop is CASSQDSGTGLYEQFF. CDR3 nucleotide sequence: TGTGCCAGCAGCCAAGATTCTGGGACAGGGTTGTATGAGCAGTTCTTC.

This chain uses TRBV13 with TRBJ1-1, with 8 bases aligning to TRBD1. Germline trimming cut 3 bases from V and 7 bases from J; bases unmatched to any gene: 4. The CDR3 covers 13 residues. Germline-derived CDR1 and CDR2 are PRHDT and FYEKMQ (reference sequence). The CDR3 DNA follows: TGTGCCAGCAGCTTGAACAGGGGGAATGAAGCTTTCTTT. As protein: CASSLNRGNEAFF.

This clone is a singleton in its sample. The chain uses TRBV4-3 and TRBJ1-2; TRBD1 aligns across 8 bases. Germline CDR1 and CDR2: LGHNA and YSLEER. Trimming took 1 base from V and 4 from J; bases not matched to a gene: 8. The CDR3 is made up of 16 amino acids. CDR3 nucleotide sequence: TGCGCCAGCAGCCAAGTAGGCAGGGGGCGAGGCTATGGCTACACCTTC. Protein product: CASSQVGRGRGYGYTF.

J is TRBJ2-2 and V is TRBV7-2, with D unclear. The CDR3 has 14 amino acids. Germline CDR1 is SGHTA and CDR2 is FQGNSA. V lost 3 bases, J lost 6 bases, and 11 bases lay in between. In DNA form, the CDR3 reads TGTGCCAGCAGCTTCAGTAGTGGGGCCGGGGAGCTGTTTTTT. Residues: CASSFSSGAGELFF.

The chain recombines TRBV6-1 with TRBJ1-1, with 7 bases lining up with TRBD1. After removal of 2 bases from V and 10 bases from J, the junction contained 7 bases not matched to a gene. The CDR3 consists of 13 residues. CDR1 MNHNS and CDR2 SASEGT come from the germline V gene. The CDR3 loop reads CASSETGQGVAFF. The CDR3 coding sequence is TGTGCCAGCAGTGAAACAGGTCAGGGGGTAGCTTTCTTT.

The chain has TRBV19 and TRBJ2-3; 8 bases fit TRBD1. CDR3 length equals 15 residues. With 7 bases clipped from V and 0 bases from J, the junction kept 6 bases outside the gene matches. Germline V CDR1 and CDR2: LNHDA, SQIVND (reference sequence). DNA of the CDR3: TGTGCCAGTACCGTGACAGGGGCTAGCACAGATACGCAGTATTTT. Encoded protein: CASTVTGASTDTQYF.

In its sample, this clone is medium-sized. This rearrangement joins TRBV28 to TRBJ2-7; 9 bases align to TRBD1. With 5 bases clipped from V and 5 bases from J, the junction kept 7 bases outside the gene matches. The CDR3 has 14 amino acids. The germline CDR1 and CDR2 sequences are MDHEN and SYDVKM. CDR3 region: CASSAGTGHDEQYF. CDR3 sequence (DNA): TGTGCCAGCAGTGCCGGGACAGGGCACGACGAGCAGTACTTC. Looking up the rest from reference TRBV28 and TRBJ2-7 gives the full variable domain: DVKVTQSSRYLVKRTGEKVFLECVQDMDHENMFWYRQDPGLGLRLIYFSYDVKMKEKGDIPEGYSVSREKKERFSLILESASTNQTSMYLCASSAGTGHDEQYFGPGTRLTVT.

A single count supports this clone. The CDR3 nucleotides read TGTGCCAGCAGCCAAGATGGGACTAGACGGTCGGAGACCCAGTACTTC. This translates into CASSQDGTRRSETQYF. The chain couples TRBV4-2 to TRBJ2-5, with 8 bases fitting TRBD2. This CDR3 region has 16 residues. The germline CDR1 and CDR2 sequences are LGHNA and YNFKEQ. V lost 0 bases, J lost 5 bases, and 8 bases stayed unmatched.

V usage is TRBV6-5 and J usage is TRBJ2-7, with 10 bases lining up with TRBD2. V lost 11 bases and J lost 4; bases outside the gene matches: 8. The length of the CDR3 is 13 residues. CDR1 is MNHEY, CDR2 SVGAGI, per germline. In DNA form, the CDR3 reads TGTGCCTGCCGGACTAGCGGATTATACGAGCAGTACTTC. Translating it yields CACRTSGLYEQYF.

The CDR3: CASSQGTSGTTDTQYF. CDR3 coding DNA: TGCGCCAGCAGCCAAGGGACTAGCGGGACCACAGATACGCAGTATTTT. The V call is TRBV4-3, the J call TRBJ2-3; 12 bases map to TRBD2. From germline, CDR1 is LGHNA and CDR2 YSLEER. CDR3 length equals 16 residues. The V gene end was trimmed by 1 base and the J gene end by 2 bases; junction bases not matched to a gene: 1.

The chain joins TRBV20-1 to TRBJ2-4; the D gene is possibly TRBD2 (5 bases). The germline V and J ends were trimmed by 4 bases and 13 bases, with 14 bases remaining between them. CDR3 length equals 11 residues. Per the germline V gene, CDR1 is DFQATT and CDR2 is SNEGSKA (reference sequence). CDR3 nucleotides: TGCAGTGCTAATCTAGCCGGGCCCCAGTACTTC. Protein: CSANLAGPQYF.

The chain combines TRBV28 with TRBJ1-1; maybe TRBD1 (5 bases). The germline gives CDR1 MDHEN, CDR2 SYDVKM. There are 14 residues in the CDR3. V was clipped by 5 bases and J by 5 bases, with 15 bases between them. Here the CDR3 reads CASSAGPSATEAFF. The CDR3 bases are TGTGCCAGCAGTGCAGGGCCCTCGGCGACTGAAGCTTTCTTT.

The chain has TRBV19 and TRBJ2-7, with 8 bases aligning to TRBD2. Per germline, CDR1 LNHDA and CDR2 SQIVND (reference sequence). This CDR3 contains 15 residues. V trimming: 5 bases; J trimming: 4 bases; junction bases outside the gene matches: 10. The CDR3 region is CASSARLTSGYEQYF. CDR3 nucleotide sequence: TGTGCCAGTAGTGCACGTTTAACTAGCGGATACGAGCAGTACTTC.

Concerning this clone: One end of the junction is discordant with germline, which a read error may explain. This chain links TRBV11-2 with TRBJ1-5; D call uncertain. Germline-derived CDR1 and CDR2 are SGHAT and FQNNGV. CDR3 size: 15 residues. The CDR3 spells CASSLEGNPRQPQHF. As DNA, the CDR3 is TGTGCCAGCAGCCTAGAGGGAAACCCACGTCAGCCCCAGCATTTT.

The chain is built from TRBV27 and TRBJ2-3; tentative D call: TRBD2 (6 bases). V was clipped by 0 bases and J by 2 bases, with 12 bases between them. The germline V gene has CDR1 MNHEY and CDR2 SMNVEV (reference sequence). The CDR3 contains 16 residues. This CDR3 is CASSLSGRGNTDTQYF. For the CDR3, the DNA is TGTGCCAGCAGTTTATCGGGGCGGGGAAACACAGATACGCAGTATTTT.

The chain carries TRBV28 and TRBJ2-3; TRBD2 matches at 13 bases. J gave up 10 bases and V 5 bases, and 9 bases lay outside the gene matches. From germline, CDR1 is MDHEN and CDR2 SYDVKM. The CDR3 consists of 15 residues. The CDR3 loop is CASSPWTSGSSPQYF. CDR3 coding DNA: TGTGCCAGCAGTCCCTGGACTAGCGGGAGTAGTCCGCAGTATTTT. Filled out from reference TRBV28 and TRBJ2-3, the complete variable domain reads DVKVTQSSRYLVKRTGEKVFLECVQDMDHENMFWYRQDPGLGLRLIYFSYDVKMKEKGDIPEGYSVSREKKERFSLILESASTNQTSMYLCASSPWTSGSSPQYFGPGTRLTVL.

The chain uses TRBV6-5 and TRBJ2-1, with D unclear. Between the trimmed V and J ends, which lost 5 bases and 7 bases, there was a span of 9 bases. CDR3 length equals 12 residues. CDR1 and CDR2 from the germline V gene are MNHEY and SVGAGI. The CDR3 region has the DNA TGTGCCAGCAGTCGGATCGATAATGAGCAGTTCTTC. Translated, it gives CASSRIDNEQFF.

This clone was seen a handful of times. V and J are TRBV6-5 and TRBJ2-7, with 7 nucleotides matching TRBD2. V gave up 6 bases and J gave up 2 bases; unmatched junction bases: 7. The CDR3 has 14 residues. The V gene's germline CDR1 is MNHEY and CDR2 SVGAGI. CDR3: CASSREAGTYEQYF. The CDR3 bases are TGTGCCAGCAGCCGCGAAGCGGGAACCTACGAGCAGTACTTC.

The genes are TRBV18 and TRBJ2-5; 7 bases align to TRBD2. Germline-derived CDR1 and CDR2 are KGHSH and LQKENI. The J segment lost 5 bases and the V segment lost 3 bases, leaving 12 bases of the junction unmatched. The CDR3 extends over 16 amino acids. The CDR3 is CASSPTPTSRGETQYF. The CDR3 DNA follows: TGTGCCAGCTCACCCACCCCGACATCGCGGGGGGAGACCCAGTACTTC.

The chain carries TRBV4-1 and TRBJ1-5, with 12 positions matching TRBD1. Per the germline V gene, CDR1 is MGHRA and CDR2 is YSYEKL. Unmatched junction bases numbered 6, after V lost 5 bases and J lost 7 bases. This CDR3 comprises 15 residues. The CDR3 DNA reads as TGCGCCAGCAGCGCGGGACAGGGGGCCGCGCAGCCCCAGCATTTT. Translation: CASSAGQGAAQPQHF.